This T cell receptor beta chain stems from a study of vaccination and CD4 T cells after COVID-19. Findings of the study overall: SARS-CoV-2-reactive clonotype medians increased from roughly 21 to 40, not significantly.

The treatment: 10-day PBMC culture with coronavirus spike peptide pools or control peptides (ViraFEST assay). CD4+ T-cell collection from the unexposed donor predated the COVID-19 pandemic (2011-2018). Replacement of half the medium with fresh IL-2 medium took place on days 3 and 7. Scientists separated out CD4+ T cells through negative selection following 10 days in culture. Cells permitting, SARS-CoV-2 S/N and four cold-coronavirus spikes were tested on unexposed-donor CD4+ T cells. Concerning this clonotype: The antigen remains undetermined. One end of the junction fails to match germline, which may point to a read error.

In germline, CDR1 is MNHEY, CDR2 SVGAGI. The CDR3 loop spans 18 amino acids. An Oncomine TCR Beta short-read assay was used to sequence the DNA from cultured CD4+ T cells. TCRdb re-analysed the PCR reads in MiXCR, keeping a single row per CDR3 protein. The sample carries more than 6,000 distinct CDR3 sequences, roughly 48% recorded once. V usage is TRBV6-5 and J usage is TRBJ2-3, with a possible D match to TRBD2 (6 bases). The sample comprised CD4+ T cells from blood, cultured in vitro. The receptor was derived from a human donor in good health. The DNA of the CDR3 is TGTGCCAACAGTTACCCCTACCGGCAGCGGGTGAGCACAGATACGCAGTATTTT. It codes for CANSYPYRQRVSTDTQYF.